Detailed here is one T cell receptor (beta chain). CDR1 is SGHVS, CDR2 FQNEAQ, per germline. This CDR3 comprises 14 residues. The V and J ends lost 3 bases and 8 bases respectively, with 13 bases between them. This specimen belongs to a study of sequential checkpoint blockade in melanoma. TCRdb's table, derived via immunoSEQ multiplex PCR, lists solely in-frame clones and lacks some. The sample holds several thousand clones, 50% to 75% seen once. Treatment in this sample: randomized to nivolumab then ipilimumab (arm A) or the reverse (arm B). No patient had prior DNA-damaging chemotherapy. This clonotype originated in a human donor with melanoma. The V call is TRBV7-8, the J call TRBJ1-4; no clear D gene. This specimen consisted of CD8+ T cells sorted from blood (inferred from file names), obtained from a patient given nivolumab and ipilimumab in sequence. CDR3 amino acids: CASSFYSTGEKLFF. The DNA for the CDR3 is TGTGCCAGCAGCTTCTATTCTACGGGGGAAAAACTGTTTTTT.